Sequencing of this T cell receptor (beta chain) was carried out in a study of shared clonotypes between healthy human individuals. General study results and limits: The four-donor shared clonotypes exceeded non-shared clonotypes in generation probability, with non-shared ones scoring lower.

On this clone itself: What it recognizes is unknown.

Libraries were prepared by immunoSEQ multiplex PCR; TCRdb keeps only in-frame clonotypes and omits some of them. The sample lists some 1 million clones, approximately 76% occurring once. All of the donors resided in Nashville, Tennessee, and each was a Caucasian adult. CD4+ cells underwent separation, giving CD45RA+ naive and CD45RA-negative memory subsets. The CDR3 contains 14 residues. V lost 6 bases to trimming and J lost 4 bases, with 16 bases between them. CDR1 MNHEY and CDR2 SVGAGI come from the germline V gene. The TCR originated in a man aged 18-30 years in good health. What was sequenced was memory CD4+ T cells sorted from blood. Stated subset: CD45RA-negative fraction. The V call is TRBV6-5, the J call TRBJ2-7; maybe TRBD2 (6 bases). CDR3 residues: CASSRYGTSYEQYF. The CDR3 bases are TGTGCCAGCAGCCGATACGGGACTTCTTACGAGCAGTACTTC.